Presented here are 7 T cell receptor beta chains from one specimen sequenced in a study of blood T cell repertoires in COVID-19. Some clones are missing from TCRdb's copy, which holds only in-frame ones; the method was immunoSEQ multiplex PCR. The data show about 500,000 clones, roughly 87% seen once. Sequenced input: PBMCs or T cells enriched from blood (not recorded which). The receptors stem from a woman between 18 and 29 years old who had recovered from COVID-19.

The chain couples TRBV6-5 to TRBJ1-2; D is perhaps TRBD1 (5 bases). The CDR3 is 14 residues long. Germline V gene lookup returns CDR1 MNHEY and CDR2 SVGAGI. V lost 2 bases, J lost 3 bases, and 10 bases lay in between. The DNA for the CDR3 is TGTGCCAGCAGTTACATGGCAGGGTACTATGGCTACACCTTC. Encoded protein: CASSYMAGYYGYTF.

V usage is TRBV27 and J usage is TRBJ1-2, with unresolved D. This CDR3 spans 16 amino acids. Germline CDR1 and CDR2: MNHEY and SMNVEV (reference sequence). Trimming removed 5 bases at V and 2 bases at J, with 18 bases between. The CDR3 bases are TGTGCCAGCAGTCGGGGTTCTGGGATAATAAACTATGGCTACACCTTC. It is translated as CASSRGSGIINYGYTF.

CDR3 amino acids: CASSMAGGDNSPLHF. CDR3 nucleotides: TGTGCCAGTAGTATGGCGGGGGGAGATAATTCACCCCTCCACTTT. This rearrangement joins TRBV19 to TRBJ1-6; D is possibly TRBD1 (5 bases). Germline values: CDR1 LNHDA, CDR2 SQIVND (reference sequence). This CDR3 has 15 amino acids. The ends were cut back, 3 bases at V and 5 bases at J, with 11 bases in the middle.

CDR3 DNA sequence: TGTGCCAGCGGGGGGACAGGGCAGGTCACCTACGAGCAGTACTTC. Its protein is CASGGTGQVTYEQYF. The chain is built from TRBV6-5 and TRBJ2-7, with 9 bases lining up with TRBD1. The V gene end was trimmed by 8 bases and the J gene end by 2 bases; junction bases not matched to a gene: 10. Germline-derived CDR1 and CDR2 are MNHEY and SVGAGI. The CDR3 runs 15 residues.

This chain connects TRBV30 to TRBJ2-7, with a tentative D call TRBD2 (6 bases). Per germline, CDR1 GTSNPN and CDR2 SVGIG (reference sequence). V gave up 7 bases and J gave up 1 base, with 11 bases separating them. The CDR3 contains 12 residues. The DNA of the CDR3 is TGTGCCTCGGGGGAGGATTCCTACGAGCAGTACTTC. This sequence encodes CASGEDSYEQYF.

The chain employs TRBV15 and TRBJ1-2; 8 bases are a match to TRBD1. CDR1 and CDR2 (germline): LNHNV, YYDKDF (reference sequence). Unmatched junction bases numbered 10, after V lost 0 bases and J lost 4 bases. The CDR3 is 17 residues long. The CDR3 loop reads CATSRERADRGSYGYTF. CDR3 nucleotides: TGTGCCACCAGCAGAGAGAGAGCCGACAGGGGATCCTATGGCTACACCTTC.

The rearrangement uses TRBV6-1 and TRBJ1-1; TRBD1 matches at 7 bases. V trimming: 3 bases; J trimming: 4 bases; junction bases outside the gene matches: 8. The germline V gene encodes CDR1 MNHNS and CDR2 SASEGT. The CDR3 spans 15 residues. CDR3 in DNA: TGTGCCAGCAGTGATCGGAGGGGGCGTAGCACTGAAGCTTTCTTT. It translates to CASSDRRGRSTEAFF.